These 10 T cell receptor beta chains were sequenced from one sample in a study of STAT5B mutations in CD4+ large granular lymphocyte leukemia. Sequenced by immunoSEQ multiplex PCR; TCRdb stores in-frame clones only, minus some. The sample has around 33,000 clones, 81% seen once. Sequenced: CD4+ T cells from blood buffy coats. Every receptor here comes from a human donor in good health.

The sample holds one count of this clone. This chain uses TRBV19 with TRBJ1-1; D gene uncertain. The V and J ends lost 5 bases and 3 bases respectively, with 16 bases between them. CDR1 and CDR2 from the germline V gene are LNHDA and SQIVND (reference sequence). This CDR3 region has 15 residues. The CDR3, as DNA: TGTGCCAGTAGTTCTGAGAGGGCTTTACACACTGAAGCTTTCTTT. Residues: CASSSERALHTEAFF.

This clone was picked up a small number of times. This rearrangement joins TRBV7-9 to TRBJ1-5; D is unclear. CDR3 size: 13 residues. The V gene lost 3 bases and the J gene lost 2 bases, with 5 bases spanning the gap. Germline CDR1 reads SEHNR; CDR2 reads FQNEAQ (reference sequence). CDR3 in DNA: TGTGCCAGCAGCTTTTCGGGCAATCAGCCCCAGCATTTT. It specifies CASSFSGNQPQHF.

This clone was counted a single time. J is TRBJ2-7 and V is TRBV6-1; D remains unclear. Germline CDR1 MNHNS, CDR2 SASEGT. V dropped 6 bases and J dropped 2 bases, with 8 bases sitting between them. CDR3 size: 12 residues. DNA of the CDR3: TGTGCCAGCAGAAGAGACCCCTACGAGCAGTACTTC. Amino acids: CASRRDPYEQYF.

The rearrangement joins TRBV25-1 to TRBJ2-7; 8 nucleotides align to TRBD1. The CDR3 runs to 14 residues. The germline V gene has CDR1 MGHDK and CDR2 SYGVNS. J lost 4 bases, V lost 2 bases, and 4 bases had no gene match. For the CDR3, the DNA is TGTGCCAGCAGTGAAAACAGGGGGGAATACGAGCAGTACTTC. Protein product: CASSENRGEYEQYF.

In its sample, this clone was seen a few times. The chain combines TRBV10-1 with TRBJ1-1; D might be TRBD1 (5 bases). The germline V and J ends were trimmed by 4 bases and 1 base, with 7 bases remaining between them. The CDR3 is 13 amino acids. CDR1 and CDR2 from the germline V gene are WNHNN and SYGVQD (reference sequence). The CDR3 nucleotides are TGCGCCAGCAGTGGACAGAGGAACACTGAAGCTTTCTTT. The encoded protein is CASSGQRNTEAFF.

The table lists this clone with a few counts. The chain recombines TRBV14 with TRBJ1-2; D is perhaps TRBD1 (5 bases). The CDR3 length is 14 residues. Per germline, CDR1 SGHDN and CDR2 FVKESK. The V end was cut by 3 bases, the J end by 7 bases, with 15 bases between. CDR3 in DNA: TGTGCCAGCAGCCAGGAGGCGGGGCCACTTGGCTACACCTTC. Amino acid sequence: CASSQEAGPLGYTF.

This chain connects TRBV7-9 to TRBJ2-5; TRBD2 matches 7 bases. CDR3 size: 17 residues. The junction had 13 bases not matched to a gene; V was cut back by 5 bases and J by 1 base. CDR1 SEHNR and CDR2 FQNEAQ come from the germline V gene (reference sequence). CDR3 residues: CASSPSGGMQIQETQYF. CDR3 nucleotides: TGTGCCAGCAGCCCATCGGGGGGTATGCAAATCCAAGAGACCCAGTACTTC.

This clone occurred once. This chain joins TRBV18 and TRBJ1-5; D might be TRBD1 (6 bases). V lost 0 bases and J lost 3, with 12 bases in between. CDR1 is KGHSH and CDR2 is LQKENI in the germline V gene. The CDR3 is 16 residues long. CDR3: CASSPPGGGVNQPQHF. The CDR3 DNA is TGTGCCAGCTCACCACCTGGCGGGGGCGTCAATCAGCCCCAGCATTTT.

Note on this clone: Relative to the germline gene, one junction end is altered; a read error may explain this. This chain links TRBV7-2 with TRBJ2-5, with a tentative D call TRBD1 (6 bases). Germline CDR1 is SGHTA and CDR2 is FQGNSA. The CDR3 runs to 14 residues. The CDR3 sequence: CASSPRDTQKTQYF. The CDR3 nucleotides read TGTGCCAGCAGCCCCCGGGACACCCAAAAGACCCAGTACTTC.

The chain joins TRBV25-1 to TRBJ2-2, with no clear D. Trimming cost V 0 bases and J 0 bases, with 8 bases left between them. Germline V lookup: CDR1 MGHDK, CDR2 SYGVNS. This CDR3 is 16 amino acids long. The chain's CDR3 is CASSEYMAANTGELFF. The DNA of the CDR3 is TGTGCCAGCAGTGAATATATGGCAGCGAACACCGGGGAGCTGTTTTTT. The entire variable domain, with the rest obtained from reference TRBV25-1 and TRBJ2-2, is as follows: EADIYQTPRYLVIGTGKKITLECSQTMGHDKMYWYQQDPGMELHLIHYSYGVNSTEKGDLSSESTVSRIRTEHFPLTLESARPSHTSQYLCASSEYMAANTGELFFGEGSRLTVL.